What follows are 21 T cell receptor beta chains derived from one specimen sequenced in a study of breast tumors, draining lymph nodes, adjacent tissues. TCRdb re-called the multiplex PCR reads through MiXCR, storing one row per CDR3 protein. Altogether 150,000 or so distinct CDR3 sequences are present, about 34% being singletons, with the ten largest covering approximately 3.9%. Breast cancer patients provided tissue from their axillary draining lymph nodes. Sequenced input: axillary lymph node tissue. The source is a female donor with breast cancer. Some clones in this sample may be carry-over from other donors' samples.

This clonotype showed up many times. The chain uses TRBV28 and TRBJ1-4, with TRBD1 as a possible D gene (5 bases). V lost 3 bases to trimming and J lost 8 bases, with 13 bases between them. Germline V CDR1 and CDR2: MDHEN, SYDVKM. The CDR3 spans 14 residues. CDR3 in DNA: TGTGCCAGCAGTTTGGCAGGGCAGAGCGAAAAACTGTTTTTT. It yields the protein CASSLAGQSEKLFF.

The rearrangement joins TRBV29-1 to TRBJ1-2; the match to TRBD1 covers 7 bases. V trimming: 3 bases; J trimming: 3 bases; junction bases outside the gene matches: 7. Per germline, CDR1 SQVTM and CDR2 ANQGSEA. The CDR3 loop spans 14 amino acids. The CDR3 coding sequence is TGCAGCGTTGAGGGCAGGGGGGGGGACTATGGCTACACCTTC. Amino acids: CSVEGRGGDYGYTF.

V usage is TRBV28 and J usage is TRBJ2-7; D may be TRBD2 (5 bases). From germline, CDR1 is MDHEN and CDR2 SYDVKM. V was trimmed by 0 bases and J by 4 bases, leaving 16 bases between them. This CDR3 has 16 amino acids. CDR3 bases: TGTGCCAGCAGTTTATGGGAGGTGGGTGAGAGGTACGAGCAGTACTTC. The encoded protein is CASSLWEVGERYEQYF.

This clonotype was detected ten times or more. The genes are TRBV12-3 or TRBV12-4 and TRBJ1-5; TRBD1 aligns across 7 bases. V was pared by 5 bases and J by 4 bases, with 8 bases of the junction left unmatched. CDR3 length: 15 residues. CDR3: CASSAGTANNQPQHF. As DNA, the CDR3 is TGTGCCAGCAGTGCCGGGACAGCTAATAATCAGCCCCAGCATTTT.

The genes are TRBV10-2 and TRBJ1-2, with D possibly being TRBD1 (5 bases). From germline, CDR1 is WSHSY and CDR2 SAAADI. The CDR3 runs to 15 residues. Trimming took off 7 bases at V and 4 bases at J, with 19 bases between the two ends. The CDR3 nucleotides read TGCGCCAGCACCGAACGGGGGATTTCTAGCTATGGCTACACCTTC. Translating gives CASTERGISSYGYTF.

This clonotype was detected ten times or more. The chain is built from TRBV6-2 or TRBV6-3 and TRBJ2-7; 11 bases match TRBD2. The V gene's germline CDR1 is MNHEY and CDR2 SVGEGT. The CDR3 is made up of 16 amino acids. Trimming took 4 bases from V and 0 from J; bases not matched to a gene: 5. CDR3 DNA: TGTGCCAGCAGTTGGGGGACTAGCGGCACCTCCTACGAGCAGTACTTC. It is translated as CASSWGTSGTSYEQYF.

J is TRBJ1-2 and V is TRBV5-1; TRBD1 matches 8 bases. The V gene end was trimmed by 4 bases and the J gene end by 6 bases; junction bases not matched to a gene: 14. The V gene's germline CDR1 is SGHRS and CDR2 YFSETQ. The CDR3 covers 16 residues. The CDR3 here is CASSLTGAADRDGYTF. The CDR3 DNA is TGCGCCAGCAGCCTGACAGGGGCCGCGGATCGGGATGGCTACACCTTC.

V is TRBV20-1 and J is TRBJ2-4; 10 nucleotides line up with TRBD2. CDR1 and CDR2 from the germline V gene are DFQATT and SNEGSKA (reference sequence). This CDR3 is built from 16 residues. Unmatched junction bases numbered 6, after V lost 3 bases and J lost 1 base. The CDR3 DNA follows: TGCAGTGCTAGCTCTAGCGGGAGTGGGGCCAAAAACATTCAGTACTTC. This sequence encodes CSASSSGSGAKNIQYF.

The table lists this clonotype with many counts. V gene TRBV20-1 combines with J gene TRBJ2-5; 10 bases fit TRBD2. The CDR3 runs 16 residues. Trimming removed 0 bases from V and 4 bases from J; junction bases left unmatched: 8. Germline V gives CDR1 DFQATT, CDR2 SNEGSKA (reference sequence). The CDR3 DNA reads TGCAGTGCTAGAGAGGCCTCCCTAGCGGGGGCAGAGACCCAGTACTTC. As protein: CSAREASLAGAETQYF.

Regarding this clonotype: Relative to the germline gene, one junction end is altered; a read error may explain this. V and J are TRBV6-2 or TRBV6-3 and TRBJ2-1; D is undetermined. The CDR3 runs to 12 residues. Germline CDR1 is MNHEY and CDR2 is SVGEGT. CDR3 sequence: CACSYSLEEQFF. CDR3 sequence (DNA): TGTGCCTGCAGTTACTCACTGGAGGAGCAGTTCTTC.

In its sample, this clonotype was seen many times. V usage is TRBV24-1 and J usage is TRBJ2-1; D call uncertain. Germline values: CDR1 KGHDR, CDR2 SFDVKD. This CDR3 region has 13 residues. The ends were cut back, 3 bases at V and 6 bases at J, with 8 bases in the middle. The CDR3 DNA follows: TGTGCCACCAGTGATGTTTCAGTCAATGAGCAGTTCTTC. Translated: CATSDVSVNEQFF.

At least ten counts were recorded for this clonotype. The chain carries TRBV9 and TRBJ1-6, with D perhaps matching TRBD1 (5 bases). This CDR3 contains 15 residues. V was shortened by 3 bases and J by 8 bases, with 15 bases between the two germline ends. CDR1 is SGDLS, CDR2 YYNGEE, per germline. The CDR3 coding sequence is TGTGCCAGCAGCGGAGGGGCCGGTGCCCATTCACCCCTCCACTTT. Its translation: CASSGGAGAHSPLHF. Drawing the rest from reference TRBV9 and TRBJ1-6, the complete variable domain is DSGVTQTPKHLITATGQRVTLRCSPRSGDLSVYWYQQSLDQGLQFLIQYYNGEERAKGNILERFSAQQFPDLHSELNLSSLELGDSALYFCASSGGAGAHSPLHFGNGTRLTVT.

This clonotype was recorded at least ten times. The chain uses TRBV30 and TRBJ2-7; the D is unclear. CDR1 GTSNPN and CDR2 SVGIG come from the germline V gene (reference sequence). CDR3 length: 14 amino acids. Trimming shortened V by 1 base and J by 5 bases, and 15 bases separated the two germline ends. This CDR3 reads CAWSGAPNLDEQYF. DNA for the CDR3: TGTGCCTGGAGTGGGGCACCTAATCTCGACGAGCAGTACTTC.

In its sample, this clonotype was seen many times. CDR3 region: CASSRTEGRIDEQFF. The CDR3 nucleotides are TGTGCCAGCAGCCGGACTGAAGGGAGGATCGATGAGCAGTTCTTC. This sequence joins TRBV11-3 and TRBJ2-1; possible D gene TRBD2, 6 bases. Germline lookup yields CDR1 SGHNT and CDR2 YENEEA. V dropped 5 bases and J dropped 8 bases, with 19 bases sitting between them. The CDR3 covers 15 residues.

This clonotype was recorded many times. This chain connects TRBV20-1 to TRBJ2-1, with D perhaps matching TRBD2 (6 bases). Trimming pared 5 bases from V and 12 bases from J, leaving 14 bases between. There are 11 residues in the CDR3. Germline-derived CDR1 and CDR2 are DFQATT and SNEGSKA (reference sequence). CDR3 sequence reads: CSAAAEEGQFF. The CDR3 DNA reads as TGCAGTGCTGCGGCCGAGGAGGGGCAGTTCTTC.

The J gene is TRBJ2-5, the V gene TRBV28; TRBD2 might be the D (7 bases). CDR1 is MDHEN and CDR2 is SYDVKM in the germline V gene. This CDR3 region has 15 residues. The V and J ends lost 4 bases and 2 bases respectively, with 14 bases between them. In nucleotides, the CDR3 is TGTGCCAGCAGTTCCCCGGGGGGCCCTCAAGAGACCCAGTACTTC. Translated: CASSSPGGPQETQYF.

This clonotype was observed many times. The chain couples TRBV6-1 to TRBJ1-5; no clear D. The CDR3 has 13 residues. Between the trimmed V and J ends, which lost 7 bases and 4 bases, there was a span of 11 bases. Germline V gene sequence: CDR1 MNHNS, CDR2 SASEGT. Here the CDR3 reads CASTIRFNQPQHF. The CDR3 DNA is TGTGCCAGCACGATCAGGTTTAATCAGCCCCAGCATTTT.

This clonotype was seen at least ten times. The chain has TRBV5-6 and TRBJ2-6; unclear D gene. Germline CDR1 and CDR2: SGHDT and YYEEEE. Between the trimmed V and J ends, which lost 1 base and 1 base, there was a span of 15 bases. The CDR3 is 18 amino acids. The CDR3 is CASSLYTAILSGANVLTF. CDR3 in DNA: TGTGCCAGCAGCTTGTATACAGCCATACTATCTGGGGCCAACGTCCTGACTTTC.

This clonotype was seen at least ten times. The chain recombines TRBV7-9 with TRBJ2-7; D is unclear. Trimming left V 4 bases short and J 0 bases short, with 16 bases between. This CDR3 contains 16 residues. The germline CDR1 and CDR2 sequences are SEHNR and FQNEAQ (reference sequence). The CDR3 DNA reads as TGTGCCAGCAGCTCCCCCTCACAGCCAAGCTCCTACGAGCAGTACTTC. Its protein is CASSSPSQPSSYEQYF.

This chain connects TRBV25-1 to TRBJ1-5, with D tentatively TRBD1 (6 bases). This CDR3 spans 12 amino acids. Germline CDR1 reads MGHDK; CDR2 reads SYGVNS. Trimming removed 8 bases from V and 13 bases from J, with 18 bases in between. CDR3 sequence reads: CASGDHRDIQHF. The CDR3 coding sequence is TGTGCCAGCGGCGACCACCGGGACATTCAGCATTTT.

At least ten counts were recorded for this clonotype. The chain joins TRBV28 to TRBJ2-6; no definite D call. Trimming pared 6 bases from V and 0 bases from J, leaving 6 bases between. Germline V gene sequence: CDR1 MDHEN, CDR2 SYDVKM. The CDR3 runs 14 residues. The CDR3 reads CASSASSGANVLTF. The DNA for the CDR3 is TGTGCCAGCAGCGCCTCCTCTGGGGCCAACGTCCTGACTTTC.